Listed below are T cell receptor beta chains from one sample, sequenced in a study of shared clonotypes between healthy human individuals. Assay: immunoSEQ multiplex PCR; the TCRdb copy retains only in-frame clones and omits some. Among 2 million to 2.5 million clones, approximately 95% were seen once, and the ten largest hold about 0.37%. Sequencing was carried out using naive CD4+ T cells from PBMCs. These receptors were obtained from a man in his late teens or twenties in good health. Some clones in this sample may be carry-over from other donors' samples. The CDR3 runs from the conserved cysteine through the conserved F or W. D genes are given only for firm matches. Clone size is given for some rows only: seen once, a few or many times, or a class if the clone is expanded.

V gene: TRBV19; clone size: NA; J gene: TRBJ1-5; D gene: TRBD1; CDR3 protein: CASIPRDRNQPQHF; CDR3 DNA: TGTGCCAGTATCCCCCGGGACAGAAATCAGCCCCAGCATTTT
V gene: TRBV4-1; clone size: NA; J gene: TRBJ1-1; D gene: NA; CDR3 protein: CASSQDHLGRAEAFF; CDR3 DNA: TGCGCCAGCAGCCAAGATCATTTGGGACGCGCTGAAGCTTTCTTT
V gene: TRBV5-4; clone size: NA; J gene: TRBJ2-7; D gene: TRBD2; CDR3 protein: CASSSGLAGGPGAWGEQYF; CDR3 DNA: TGTGCCAGCAGCTCCGGACTAGCGGGAGGGCCGGGAGCTTGGGGCGAGCAGTACTTC
V gene: TRBV6-5; clone size: NA; J gene: TRBJ1-5; D gene: TRBD1; CDR3 protein: CASSSTGGGQPQHF; CDR3 DNA: TGTGCCAGCAGTTCCACAGGGGGCGGTCAGCCCCAGCATTTT
V gene: TRBV2; clone size: NA; J gene: TRBJ2-5; D gene: NA; CDR3 protein: CASSEGQGRGTQYF; CDR3 DNA: TGTGCCAGCAGTGAAGGGCAGGGGCGGGGGACCCAGTACTTC
V gene: TRBV5-1; clone size: NA; J gene: TRBJ1-3; D gene: NA; CDR3 protein: CASSANRVRGNTIYF; CDR3 DNA: TGCGCCAGCAGCGCGAACAGGGTTCGTGGAAACACCATATATTTT
V gene: TRBV5-4; clone size: NA; J gene: TRBJ1-5; D gene: NA; CDR3 protein: CASSSGANQPQHF; CDR3 DNA: TGTGCCAGCAGCTCGGGAGCGAATCAGCCCCAGCATTTT
V gene: TRBV15; clone size: NA; J gene: TRBJ2-5; D gene: NA; CDR3 protein: CATINRGGPQETQYF; CDR3 DNA: TGTGCCACCATTAACAGGGGAGGCCCACAAGAGACCCAGTACTTC
V gene: TRBV11-2; clone size: once; J gene: TRBJ2-7; D gene: TRBD2; CDR3 protein: CASSLGASGKPYEQYF; CDR3 DNA: TGTGCCAGCAGCTTAGGGGCGAGCGGGAAACCCTACGAGCAGTACTTC
V gene: TRBV7-9; clone size: NA; J gene: TRBJ2-3; D gene: NA; CDR3 protein: CASIRRRASSTDTQYF; CDR3 DNA: TGTGCCAGCATCAGGCGTCGGGCCTCCTCAACAGATACGCAGTATTTT
V gene: TRBV6-1; clone size: NA; J gene: TRBJ2-7; D gene: NA; CDR3 protein: CASLSGTSYEQYF; CDR3 DNA: TGTGCCAGCTTGAGCGGTACATCCTACGAGCAGTACTTC
V gene: TRBV14; clone size: NA; J gene: TRBJ2-2; D gene: NA; CDR3 protein: CASSRLQGLNTGELFF; CDR3 DNA: TGTGCCAGCAGCCGCTTGCAGGGGCTGAACACCGGGGAGCTGTTTTTT
V gene: TRBV28; clone size: NA; J gene: TRBJ1-5; D gene: TRBD1; CDR3 protein: CASSPGGDGNQPQHF; CDR3 DNA: TGTGCCAGCAGTCCAGGGGGCGATGGCAATCAGCCCCAGCATTTT
V gene: TRBV10-3; clone size: once; J gene: TRBJ2-6; D gene: NA; CDR3 protein: CAISEPMRGANVLTF; CDR3 DNA: TGTGCCATCAGTGAGCCCATGCGGGGGGCCAACGTCCTGACTTTC
V gene: TRBV2; clone size: NA; J gene: TRBJ1-5; D gene: NA; CDR3 protein: CASGRQSQGQPQHF; CDR3 DNA: TGTGCCAGCGGTAGACAGTCCCAGGGACAGCCCCAGCATTTT
V gene: TRBV5-4; clone size: NA; J gene: TRBJ1-2; D gene: NA; CDR3 protein: CAFLLGRRRPYGYTF; CDR3 DNA: TGTGCCTTCCTTTTGGGGAGGCGTAGGCCCTATGGCTACACCTTC
V gene: TRBV28; clone size: once; J gene: TRBJ2-5; D gene: NA; CDR3 protein: CASSLGRGRKAETQYF; CDR3 DNA: TGTGCCAGCAGTTTGGGTAGAGGCCGAAAAGCAGAGACCCAGTACTTC
V gene: TRBV25-1; clone size: once; J gene: TRBJ1-4; D gene: NA; CDR3 protein: CASSEYNVAINEKLFF; CDR3 DNA: TGTGCCAGCAGTGAATATAATGTAGCAATTAATGAAAAACTGTTTTTT
V gene: TRBV7-9; clone size: NA; J gene: TRBJ2-7; D gene: TRBD2; CDR3 protein: CASSLRGLAGGPYEQYF; CDR3 DNA: TGTGCCAGCAGCCTACGCGGACTAGCGGGAGGCCCCTACGAGCAGTACTTC
V gene: TRBV21-1; clone size: NA; J gene: TRBJ2-7; D gene: NA; CDR3 protein: CASSEIAGPTYEQYF; CDR3 DNA: TGTGCCAGCAGCGAAATAGCGGGGCCTACCTACGAGCAGTACTTC
V gene: TRBV5-1; clone size: NA; J gene: TRBJ2-3; D gene: NA; CDR3 protein: CASSLRVPQIDTQYF; CDR3 DNA: TGCGCCAGCAGCTTGCGGGTCCCCCAAATCGATACGCAGTATTTT